The clone carrying this T cell receptor (beta chain) was observed once. Disease lasting under 3 months, a NOSPECS grade of at least 4, and a Clinical Activity Score of at least 3 were features of the ophthalmopathy patients. This record comes from a study of T cells in Graves' hyperthyroidism and ophthalmopathy. Trimming removed 4 bases at V and 2 bases at J, with 18 bases between. CDR3 length: 16 amino acids. Per germline, CDR1 MGHDK and CDR2 SYGVNS. TCR beta CDR3 sequences were amplified from RNA transcripts. During a first-round RT-PCR of the TCR CDR3, the HTBI primer set was used. MiXCR was run by TCRdb on the multiplex PCR reads, yielding one entry per CDR3 protein. This sample has around 60,000 distinct CDR3 sequences, with around 48% found just once.

The clonotype comes from a woman aged 25-40 years with Graves' ophthalmopathy. The chain couples TRBV25-1 to TRBJ2-7; either TRBD1 or TRBD2 may fit D (6 bases each). The source material was blood. This chain's CDR3 is CASSAEGGRVTYEQYF. For the CDR3, the DNA is TGTGCCAGCAGTGCCGAGGGGGGCAGGGTGACCTACGAGCAGTACTTC.